These 24 T cell receptor beta chains originate from one sample sequenced in a study of tumor-infiltrating lymphocytes in primary liver carcinoma. Alongside blood RNA obtained from unsorted whole blood, germline DNA was also extracted. TCR beta cDNA was reverse-transcribed from 400 to 500 ng of total RNA. The reaction used a constant-region primer and ProtoScript II reverse transcriptase. Libraries covering TCR beta were generated through three nested multiplex PCR rounds (using a slightly modified ARM-PCR). The first two PCR rounds, roughly 10 cycles each, used TRBV1-TRBV30 forward primers and a C-beta reverse primer. TCRdb re-called the multiplex PCR reads through MiXCR, storing one row per CDR3 protein. The repertoire holds about 350,000 distinct CDR3 sequences, with around 60% as singletons. Material: peripheral blood. These receptors came from a man aged 40-50 years with primary liver carcinoma and hepatitis B virus infection.

V gene TRBV11-3 combines with J gene TRBJ1-1; 7 bases match TRBD1. The J segment lost 3 bases and the V segment lost 8 bases, leaving 6 bases of the junction unmatched. CDR3 length: 13 residues. Germline CDR1 and CDR2: SGHNT and YENEEA. Here the CDR3 DNA reads TGTGCCAGCGGCGCAGACAGGGACACTGAAGCTTTCTTT. Translation: CASGADRDTEAFF.

This clonotype was observed many times. The V and J genes are TRBV6-2 or TRBV6-3 and TRBJ2-2; no definite D call. The CDR3 consists of 14 residues. V shed 7 bases and J shed 6 bases, with 15 bases lying between them. The V gene's germline CDR1 is MNHEY and CDR2 SVGEGT. CDR3 region: CASNKPLEAGELFF. CDR3 nucleotides: TGTGCCAGCAACAAACCCTTAGAGGCCGGGGAGCTGTTTTTT.

This sequence joins TRBV11-1 and TRBJ2-2; 10 bases align to TRBD2. The CDR3 runs 15 residues. Germline V CDR1 and CDR2: SGHAT, FQDESV (reference sequence). The trim removed 2 bases at V and 10 bases at J, leaving 7 bases unmatched. CDR3 region: CASSLTSGNIAELFF. The CDR3 bases are TGTGCCAGCAGCTTAACTAGCGGGAACATCGCGGAGCTGTTTTTT.

For the CDR3, the DNA is TGTGCCAGCAGCCTTTGTACAGGGGGGAACACTGAAGCTTTCTTT. Its translation: CASSLCTGGNTEAFF. This chain joins TRBV14 and TRBJ1-1, with 8 positions matching TRBD1. J lost 1 base, V lost 4 bases, and 5 bases had no gene match. Germline V lookup: CDR1 SGHDN, CDR2 FVKESK. This CDR3 is built from 15 residues. The variable domain in full, completed from reference TRBV14 and TRBJ1-1, reads EAGVTQFPSHSVIEKGQTVTLRCDPISGHDNLYWYRRVMGKEIKFLLHFVKESKQDESGMPNNRFLAERTGGTYSTLKVQPAELEDSGVYFCASSLCTGGNTEAFFGQGTRLTVV.

To note about this clonotype: It may be a read error: a sequence one base away is much more abundant. The chain employs TRBV5-5 and TRBJ2-3; D ambiguous. CDR3 length: 15 residues. Per germline, CDR1 SGHKS and CDR2 YYEKEE (reference sequence). The V and J ends lost 4 bases and 4 bases respectively, with 16 bases between them. CDR3 bases: TGTGCCAGCAGCCCCGTGACTGGACGGGCAGATACGCAGTATTTT. As protein: CASSPVTGRADTQYF. The variable domain in full, with the rest retrieved from reference TRBV5-5 and TRBJ2-3, is DAGVTQSPTHLIKTRGQQVTLRCSPISGHKSVSWYQQVLGQGPQFIFQYYEKEERGRGNFPDRFSARQFPNYSSELNVNALLLGDSALYLCASSPVTGRADTQYFGPGTRLTVL.

The V call is TRBV19, the J call TRBJ2-1, with TRBD2 as a possible D gene (5 bases). The CDR3 is 15 residues long. In germline, CDR1 is LNHDA, CDR2 SQIVND (reference sequence). The V end was cut by 7 bases, the J end by 0 bases, with 13 bases between. This chain's CDR3 is CASTPGRSSYNEQFF. CDR3 DNA sequence: TGTGCCAGTACCCCGGGAAGAAGCTCCTACAATGAGCAGTTCTTC.

To note about this clonotype: The junction and the germline gene differ at one end; a read error may be behind it. The chain combines TRBV10-3 with TRBJ2-3; D is possibly TRBD1 (6 bases). Germline V lookup: CDR1 ENHRY, CDR2 SYGVKD. The CDR3 has 17 residues. The CDR3 loop is CAICESGEIITEDTQYF. CDR3 in DNA: TGTGCCATCTGTGAGTCAGGGGAAATAATTACAGAAGATACGCAGTATTTT.

This clonotype was found a few times. V gene TRBV6-5 combines with J gene TRBJ2-3; the D gene is possibly TRBD1 (5 bases). The CDR3 covers 15 residues. V lost 7 bases, J lost 0 bases, and 14 bases lay in between. From germline, CDR1 is MNHEY and CDR2 SVGAGI. CDR3 sequence (DNA): TGTGCCAGCAAACTGCCTGGGGCGAGCACAGATACGCAGTATTTT. This gives the protein CASKLPGASTDTQYF.

To note about this clonotype: A much larger clone differs from this one at a single base, so this may be a read error. The genes are TRBV6-5 and TRBJ2-3; TRBD2 matches 12 bases. Germline-derived CDR1 and CDR2 are MNHEY and SVGAGI. This CDR3 has 15 amino acids. V shed 7 bases and J 3 bases; nucleotides not matched to a gene: 5. The CDR3 nucleotides are TGTGCCAGCATGCTGACTAGCGGGAGAACAGATACGCAGTATTTT. It is translated as CASMLTSGRTDTQYF.

As to this clonotype: A single base separates this from a much larger clone, so it may be a read error. V gene TRBV12-3 or TRBV12-4 combines with J gene TRBJ2-7; the D gene is possibly TRBD2 (6 bases). Trimming took 5 bases from V and 4 from J, leaving 12 bases between them. The CDR3 length is 13 residues. The CDR3 nucleotides are TGTGCCAGCAGTCTTGCGGGAATTTACGAGCAGTACTTC. Amino acid sequence: CASSLAGIYEQYF.

As to this clonotype: One end of the junction varies from germline; a read error may be responsible. This sequence joins TRBV11-2 and TRBJ2-5, with 9 bases aligning to TRBD2. Germline V gene lookup returns CDR1 SGHAT and CDR2 FQNNGV. CDR3 length: 15 residues. This chain's CDR3 is CASSRASGEQETQYF. CDR3 sequence (DNA): TGTGCCAGCAGTCGGGCTAGCGGGGAACAAGAGACACAGTACTTC.

About this clonotype itself: This may arise from a read error, as a much more abundant clone is one base away. This CDR3 fails to terminate in the conserved phenylalanine or tryptophan, so it likely reflects a read error. V and J are TRBV10-3 and TRBJ2-3; the match to TRBD2 covers 7 bases. With V trimmed by 9 bases and J by 1 base, 4 bases remained unmatched. The CDR3 covers 13 residues. Germline V gene sequence: CDR1 ENHRY, CDR2 SYGVKD. CDR3 region: CAIAGLGTDTQYS. The CDR3, as DNA: TGTGCCATAGCGGGACTGGGCACAGATACGCAGTATTCT.

Worth noting for this clonotype: A read error is possible here, since a much larger clone lies one base away. J is TRBJ2-1 and V is TRBV6-6; 8 nucleotides match TRBD2. The germline V gene has CDR1 MNHNY and CDR2 SVGAGI (reference sequence). The CDR3 totals 14 residues. The CDR3 region is CGSSYVTSGNEQFF. The CDR3 DNA follows: TGTGGCAGCAGTTACGTCACTAGCGGCAATGAGCAGTTCTTC.

The table lists this clonotype with many counts. The chain carries TRBV11-2 and TRBJ2-7; D tentatively fits TRBD1 or TRBD2 (6 bases each). V lost 6 bases, J lost 7 bases, and 19 bases lay in between. Germline V gene data show CDR1 as SGHAT and CDR2 as FQNNGV. CDR3 size: 14 residues. The CDR3 loop is CASSSPTGRGEQYF. The DNA of the CDR3 is TGTGCCAGCAGTTCCCCGACAGGCCGGGGGGAGCAGTACTTC.

This rearrangement joins TRBV7-2 to TRBJ2-7; weak D call: TRBD1 (6 bases). Between the trimmed V and J ends, which lost 5 bases and 2 bases, there was a span of 13 bases. The CDR3 spans 14 residues. CDR1 is SGHTA, CDR2 FQGNSA, per germline. DNA of the CDR3: TGTGCCAGCAGCCCTGGACAGCCACCCTACGAGCAGTACTTC. As protein: CASSPGQPPYEQYF.

A word on this clonotype: The junction departs from germline at one end; a sequencing error may be responsible. This chain uses TRBV5-4 with TRBJ2-5; 9 nucleotides align to TRBD1. The CDR3 has 14 amino acids. Germline loops: CDR1 SGHNT, CDR2 YYREEE (reference sequence). CDR3 nucleotides: TGTGCCAGCAGCTTGAAACAGGGGGCAGAGACCCGGTACTTC. This translates into CASSLKQGAETRYF.

Details on this clonotype: An end of the junction differs from the germline gene, which may be a read error. The chain has TRBV28 and TRBJ2-1, with unresolved D. The CDR3 runs to 14 residues. Germline CDR1 is MDHEN and CDR2 is SYDVKM. The CDR3 region is CASNLQSSFNEQFF. The CDR3 nucleotides read TGTGCCAGCAACTTACAGAGCTCCTTCAATGAGCAGTTCTTC.

On this clonotype: Relative to the germline gene, one junction end is altered; a read error may explain this. The chain combines TRBV11-1 with TRBJ1-1; maybe TRBD1 (6 bases). This CDR3 spans 13 amino acids. CDR1 SGHAT and CDR2 FQDESV come from the germline V gene (reference sequence). The CDR3 nucleotides read TGTGCCAGCAGATTAGCCCAGGGGACTGAAGCTATCTTT. Translation: CASRLAQGTEAIF. Variable domain in full (rest from reference TRBV11-1 and TRBJ1-1): EAEVAQSPRYKITEKSQAVAFWCDPISGHATLYWYRQILGQGPELLVQFQDESVVDDSQLPKDRFSAERLKGVDSTLKIQPAELGDSAMYLCASRLAQGTEAIFGQGTRLTVV.

For this clonotype: Germline and junction disagree at one end, which may indicate a read error. The V gene is TRBV11-2, the J gene TRBJ2-3; no firm D call. Germline lookup yields CDR1 SGHAT and CDR2 FQNNGV. CDR3 length: 17 amino acids. CDR3 DNA: TGTGCCATCAGCCCCGCTAGAAATCCCCGAGACACAGATACGCAGTATTTT. This translates into CAISPARNPRDTDTQYF.

This clonotype showed up just a few times. Since a much larger clone is just one base distant, this may be a read error. The chain carries TRBV4-2 and TRBJ2-7; 14 bases line up with TRBD2. CDR3 length: 13 residues. Germline assignment: CDR1 LGHNA and CDR2 YNFKEQ. Trimming took 6 bases from V and 10 from J; bases not matched to a gene: 5. The CDR3 DNA follows: TGTGCCAGCAGTCCGGGACTAGCGGGAGATCAGTACTTC. Its protein is CASSPGLAGDQYF.

Details on this clonotype: An end of the junction does not agree with germline; a read error may underlie this. The V gene is TRBV5-5, the J gene TRBJ2-3; TRBD1 matches at 7 bases. This CDR3 contains 15 residues. Germline lookup yields CDR1 SGHKS and CDR2 YYEKEE (reference sequence). CDR3 in amino acids: CASSPEDRSTDTLYF. CDR3 sequence (DNA): TGTGCCAGCAGCCCAGAGGACAGGTCCACAGATACGCTGTATTTT.

Note on this clonotype: At one end the junction does not follow the germline gene, possibly because of a read error. V gene TRBV7-9 combines with J gene TRBJ2-1; D is undetermined. Germline CDR1 is SEHNR and CDR2 is FQNEAQ (reference sequence). The CDR3 totals 13 residues. The CDR3 region is CGSSPPLHNEQFF. Here the CDR3 DNA reads TGTGGCAGCAGCCCCCCCCTCCACAATGAGCAGTTCTTC. Complete variable domain (other parts from reference TRBV7-9 and TRBJ2-1): DTGVSQNPRHKITKRGQNVTFRCDPISEHNRLYWYRQTLGQGPEFLTYFQNEAQLEKSRLLSDRFSAERPKGSFSTLEIQRTEQGDSAMYLCGSSPPLHNEQFFGPGTRLTVL.

The table lists this clonotype with many counts. The chain couples TRBV6-1 to TRBJ2-7; 9 nucleotides match TRBD1. The CDR3 runs to 14 residues. With V trimmed by 2 bases and J by 5 bases, 4 bases remained unmatched. Germline values: CDR1 MNHNS, CDR2 SASEGT. Here the CDR3 DNA reads TGTGCCAGCAGTGAACCGGACAGGGGTAACGAGCAGTACTTC. Its translation is CASSEPDRGNEQYF.

This clonotype was observed at least ten times. This chain connects TRBV4-3 to TRBJ2-2, with D unclear. V gave up 3 bases and J gave up 2 bases, with 7 bases separating them. This CDR3 is 14 amino acids long. CDR1 and CDR2 from the germline V gene are LGHNA and YSLEER. The CDR3 DNA reads as TGCGCCAGCAGCCAGGATCTAAACACCGGGGAGCTGTTTTTT. Amino acid sequence: CASSQDLNTGELFF.